A selection of T cell receptor beta chains follows, all from one sample in a study of blood T cell repertoires in COVID-19. Sequenced by immunoSEQ multiplex PCR; TCRdb stores in-frame clones only, minus some. The sample carries about 48,000 clones, roughly 85% recorded once. The source material was peripheral blood. These TCRs come from a woman aged 80 or older with acute or convalescent COVID-19. Each CDR3 is given with its conserved first and last residue. Each record gives: clone size, D gene, V gene, J gene, CDR3 DNA, CDR3 protein. The D gene is left open where the match is weak. Clone size appears in some rows only: once, few, many, or a class for an expanded clone.

size: -
D: -
V: TRBV9
J: TRBJ2-5
DNA: TGTGCCAGCAGCGTAGCTGGAGGGCAAGAGACCCAGTACTTC
CDR3: CASSVAGGQETQYF

size: -
D: TRBD1
V: TRBV6-1
J: TRBJ1-2
DNA: TGTGCCAGCAGTCGGGACAGCTATGGCTACACCTTC
CDR3: CASSRDSYGYTF

size: -
D: -
V: TRBV7-2
J: TRBJ1-1
DNA: TGTGCCAGCAGCGTCAGGGGTTTCACTGAAGCTTTCTTT
CDR3: CASSVRGFTEAFF

size: -
D: TRBD1
V: TRBV7-2
J: TRBJ1-5
DNA: TGTGCCAGCAGCTTAGAGTGGGACAGTAGCAATCAGCCCCAGCATTTT
CDR3: CASSLEWDSSNQPQHF

size: -
D: TRBD1
V: TRBV3-1/TRBV3-2
J: TRBJ1-3
DNA: TGTGCCAGCAGCCAAGGGGACCCGAGGGGGCCCGGAAACACCATATATTTT
CDR3: CASSQGDPRGPGNTIYF

size: -
D: -
V: TRBV7-9
J: TRBJ1-5
DNA: TGTGCCAGCAGCTCGCGTCGGGGGCAGCCCCAGCATTTT
CDR3: CASSSRRGQPQHF

size: -
D: -
V: TRBV6-1
J: TRBJ1-4
DNA: TGTGCCAGCAGTGAAGATTGGGTAAGGACCGGGAGTATTTCAGAAAAACTGTTTTTT
CDR3: CASSEDWVRTGSISEKLFF

size: few
D: -
V: TRBV5-6
J: TRBJ1-4
DNA: TGTGCCAGCAGCTTGAGTGGCAGATATAATGAAAAACTGTTTTTT
CDR3: CASSLSGRYNEKLFF

size: -
D: TRBD1
V: TRBV18
J: TRBJ1-4
DNA: TGTGCCAGCTCACCACCGGGACAGGCTACAACTAATGAAAAACTGTTTTTT
CDR3: CASSPPGQATTNEKLFF

size: -
D: TRBD1
V: TRBV13
J: TRBJ1-3
DNA: TGTGCCAGCAGCTTAAGGGACAGGGCCCTTGGAAACACCATATATTTT
CDR3: CASSLRDRALGNTIYF

size: -
D: TRBD1
V: TRBV6-5
J: TRBJ1-2
DNA: TGTGCCAGCAGCCGACAGGGGGCAAAGGGTGGCTACACCTTC
CDR3: CASSRQGAKGGYTF

size: -
D: -
V: TRBV20-1
J: TRBJ1-2
DNA: TGCAGTGCTAGTATGTCAGGGAAGTATGGCTACACCTTC
CDR3: CSASMSGKYGYTF

size: few
D: TRBD2
V: TRBV4-1
J: TRBJ2-2
DNA: TGCGCCAGCAGCCAAGTTCGCGGGGGGGCGTTCACCGGGGAGCTGTTTTTT
CDR3: CASSQVRGGAFTGELFF

size: -
D: TRBD1
V: TRBV12-3/TRBV12-4
J: TRBJ1-2
DNA: TGTGCCAGCAGTCCAGGACAGGCTGGTGGCTACACCTTC
CDR3: CASSPGQAGGYTF

size: -
D: TRBD2
V: TRBV6-5
J: TRBJ2-1
DNA: TGTGCCAGCAGAAGACTAGCGGGGGTTGATGAGCAGTTCTTC
CDR3: CASRRLAGVDEQFF

size: once
D: TRBD2
V: TRBV5-1
J: TRBJ2-3
DNA: TGCGCCAGCAGCCCGGGGACCCGCGGGGGGAGAACAGATACGCAGTATTTT
CDR3: CASSPGTRGGRTDTQYF

size: -
D: -
V: TRBV30
J: TRBJ2-1
DNA: TGTGCCTGGAGTTCCCGCGGGGGCCCCAGACAGTTCTTC
CDR3: CAWSSRGGPRQFF

size: -
D: -
V: TRBV13
J: TRBJ2-3
DNA: TGTGCCAGCAGCTCCTACGTCGGGGGGCCAGATACGCAGTATTTT
CDR3: CASSSYVGGPDTQYF

size: -
D: -
V: TRBV5-5
J: TRBJ1-1
DNA: TGTGCCAGCAGCTTGCAGAACACTGAAGCTTTCTTT
CDR3: CASSLQNTEAFF

size: -
D: TRBD2
V: TRBV10-1
J: TRBJ2-7
DNA: TGCGCCAGCAGTGAGTCGAAGACTAGCACCCACGGTAGGCAGTACTTC
CDR3: CASSESKTSTHGRQYF

size: -
D: -
V: TRBV30
J: TRBJ1-5
DNA: TGTGCCTGGAGTGTGCCCTCCGGACACTATAGCAATCAGCCCCAGCATTTT
CDR3: CAWSVPSGHYSNQPQHF

size: -
D: -
V: TRBV7-9
J: TRBJ1-5
DNA: TGTGCCAGCAGCCAAGGAGGCAATCAGCCCCAGCATTTT
CDR3: CASSQGGNQPQHF